This T cell receptor beta chain comes out of a study of CD8 T cells in Susac syndrome. On this clonotype itself: The antigen remains undetermined.

General study results and limits: The study admitted that it had a relatively small number of individuals in its TCR sequencing and HLA analysis.

Reverse transcription of about 0.5 to 1 ug RNA was performed with random hexamers. By means of immunoSEQ multiplex PCR, TCR beta CDR3 spanning 54 Vbeta and 13 Jbeta underwent amplification. Using its own MiXCR run on the immunoSEQ multiplex PCR reads, TCRdb lists one record per CDR3 protein. The table has fewer than 70,000 distinct CDR3 sequences, approximately 95% seen once. The authors negatively isolated CD8+ and CD4+ T cells and FACS-enriched TEMRA cells. CDR3 size: 16 residues. Germline V gene data show CDR1 as SQVTM and CDR2 as ANQGSEA. Unmatched junction bases numbered 6, after V lost 1 base and J lost 0 bases.

The V gene is TRBV29-1, the J gene TRBJ2-1, with 7 positions matching TRBD2. The sample comprised CD8+ T cells from PBMCs. The receptor was derived from a human donor in good health. CDR3 residues: CSVEGAGESSYNEQFF. CDR3 DNA: TGCAGCGTTGAAGGCGCGGGGGAAAGCTCCTACAATGAGCAGTTCTTC.